The source of this T cell receptor beta chain is a study of identical twins. The V and J ends lost 0 bases and 3 bases, in that order; junction bases with no gene match: 4. CDR1 and CDR2 (germline): SGHRS, YFSETQ. This CDR3 has 16 amino acids. Study-level results: Insertions ran lower in abundant cord blood beta clonotypes, though not in memory repertoires.

This clonotype was detected many times. Its antigen is still unknown. TCRdb called the 5' RACE reads again in MiXCR, with one record for every CDR3 protein. The profile covers under 1 million distinct CDR3 sequences, with 10% to 15% appearing a single time and 1.5% to 2% taken by the ten largest. A further study also used this sample, focusing on yellow fever vaccine responses in identical twins.

This clonotype was obtained from a woman younger than 30 in good health. The specimen sequenced was PBMCs. This chain uses TRBV5-1 with TRBJ2-3; 10 nucleotides agree with TRBD1. The CDR3 spells CASSLGQGALTDTQYF. CDR3 in DNA: TGCGCCAGCAGCTTGGGACAGGGGGCGCTTACAGATACGCAGTATTTT.